Each of the 23 T cell receptor beta chains below was sequenced from the same sample in a study of blood T cell repertoires in COVID-19. TCRdb's table, derived via immunoSEQ multiplex PCR, lists solely in-frame clones and lacks some. The sample yields approximately 170,000 clones, about 84% seen once. Sequenced material: PBMCs or T cells enriched from blood (not recorded which). The receptors originated from a man aged 40-49 years who had recovered from COVID-19.

The V call is TRBV30, the J call TRBJ1-3, with D hard to call. The germline V and J ends were trimmed by 2 bases and 1 base, with 3 bases remaining between them. The CDR3 sequence is 12 residues long. Germline V lookup: CDR1 GTSNPN, CDR2 SVGIG (reference sequence). In DNA, the CDR3 is TGTGCCTGGAGTCCATCTGGAAACACCATATATTTT. Its protein product is CAWSPSGNTIYF.

V and J are TRBV1 and TRBJ2-5; the table's D call TRBD2 went unverified against the DNA. TRBV1 is tagged as a pseudogene. The CDR3 has 15 amino acids. The CDR3 loop reads CTSSRGARAGETQYF. The DNA for the CDR3 is TGCACCAGCAGCCGAGGGGCACGAGCGGGGGAGACCCAGTACTTC.

This chain uses TRBV14 with TRBJ1-3; D unresolved. CDR3 length: 14 amino acids. V lost 4 bases and J 4 bases, leaving 11 bases between the germline ends. From germline, CDR1 is SGHDN and CDR2 FVKESK. The CDR3 nucleotides read TGTGCCAGCAGCCCTCGGGGTCGCGGAAACACCATATATTTT. Translation gives CASSPRGRGNTIYF.

The rearrangement links TRBV24-1 to TRBJ1-6; 7 bases fit TRBD1. The germline gives CDR1 KGHDR, CDR2 SFDVKD. The CDR3 runs 15 residues. V was clipped by 4 bases and J by 10 bases; unmatched bases: 9. CDR3 DNA: TGTGCCACCAGTGACCCTAGACAGGGTGGATCACCCCTCCACTTT. Residues: CATSDPRQGGSPLHF.

The chain employs TRBV27 and TRBJ2-7, with no clear D. CDR1 is MNHEY, CDR2 SMNVEV, per germline (reference sequence). CDR3 length: 11 residues. The V end lost 7 bases, the J end lost 6 bases, and 10 bases lay between the germline ends. CDR3 residues: CASTLGFEQYF. CDR3 coding DNA: TGTGCCAGCACCCTGGGCTTCGAGCAGTACTTC.

This chain joins TRBV6-6 and TRBJ1-4; D is possibly TRBD1 (5 bases). V dropped 8 bases and J dropped 7 bases, with 17 bases sitting between them. The CDR3 is 14 residues long. Germline CDR1 reads MNHNY; CDR2 reads SVGAGI (reference sequence). The CDR3 DNA follows: TGTGCCAGCGAGGCGGGGGACGGCGGTGAAAAACTGTTTTTT. It specifies CASEAGDGGEKLFF.

The chain has TRBV6-4 and TRBJ2-1, with 8 bases identical to TRBD2. This CDR3 comprises 16 residues. Per the germline V gene, CDR1 is MRHNA and CDR2 is SNTAGT. V dropped 0 bases and J dropped 9; count of bases not matched to a gene: 10. The CDR3 loop reads CASSDSSRTSSGEQFF. The CDR3, as DNA: TGTGCCAGCAGTGACTCGAGTAGGACTAGCTCTGGTGAGCAGTTCTTC.

The chain employs TRBV23-1 and TRBJ2-7, with TRBD1 identical over 10 bases. TRBV23-1 belongs to the ORF category, with a function that is uncertain. This CDR3 has 15 amino acids. Losses at the gene ends were 9 bases for V and 1 base for J; bases not matched to a gene: 9. CDR3 bases: TGCGCCAGGAACTATTGGGACAGGGGTTCCTACGAGCAGTACTTC. Amino acids: CARNYWDRGSYEQYF.

This sequence joins TRBV7-2 and TRBJ1-1; the D is unclear. The CDR3 length is 13 residues. The V and J ends lost 4 bases and 2 bases respectively, with 8 bases between them. Germline lookup yields CDR1 SGHTA and CDR2 FQGNSA. CDR3 protein: CASSYSSNTEAFF. The DNA for the CDR3 is TGTGCCAGCAGCTATAGCAGTAACACTGAAGCTTTCTTT.

V gene TRBV19 combines with J gene TRBJ2-7; 8 bases are a match to TRBD2. CDR1 and CDR2 (germline): LNHDA, SQIVND (reference sequence). The CDR3 runs to 15 residues. V was pared by 5 bases and J by 0 bases, with 6 bases of the junction left unmatched. CDR3 loop: CASSGLAGLSYEQYF. The CDR3 DNA reads as TGTGCCAGTAGTGGGCTAGCGGGTCTCTCCTACGAGCAGTACTTC.

V is TRBV29-1 and J is TRBJ2-1; the D gene is possibly TRBD2 (6 bases). The germline gives CDR1 SQVTM, CDR2 ANQGSEA. V lost 5 bases and J lost 7, with 15 bases in between. This CDR3 has 13 residues. The CDR3 DNA sequence: TGCAGCGTTTTGAGGGACTTCGGGAATGAGCAGTTCTTC. It is translated as CSVLRDFGNEQFF.

The chain recombines TRBV27 with TRBJ1-6, with 7 bases that match TRBD1. The germline CDR1 and CDR2 sequences are MNHEY and SMNVEV (reference sequence). The ends lost 6 bases at V and 0 bases at J; junction bases unmatched: 5. The CDR3 runs to 16 residues. The CDR3, as DNA: TGTGCCAGCAGAAGACAGGGACGCTCCTATAATTCACCCCTCCACTTT. Its protein is CASRRQGRSYNSPLHF.

This chain uses TRBV2 with TRBJ1-1; 8 bases align to TRBD1. CDR1 is SNHLY, CDR2 FYNNEI, per germline. This CDR3 comprises 14 residues. Germline trimming cut 5 bases from V and 3 bases from J; bases unmatched to any gene: 5. The CDR3 loop is CASSSRGRDTEAFF. The CDR3 coding sequence is TGTGCCAGCAGTTCCAGGGGGCGCGACACTGAAGCTTTCTTT.

This chain connects TRBV6-5 to TRBJ1-1; the D is unclear. The CDR3 sequence is 14 residues long. Germline lookup yields CDR1 MNHEY and CDR2 SVGAGI. Trimming removed 2 bases at V and 1 base at J, with 8 bases between. CDR3 sequence reads: CASSYDTSNTEAFF. Here the CDR3 DNA reads TGTGCCAGCAGTTACGACACCTCGAACACTGAAGCTTTCTTT.

The chain recombines TRBV6-1 with TRBJ1-1; tentatively, D is TRBD1 (6 bases). This CDR3 region has 16 residues. Germline values: CDR1 MNHNS, CDR2 SASEGT. V dropped 2 bases and J dropped 3 bases, with 16 bases sitting between them. CDR3 protein: CASSEHPTGRDTEAFF. CDR3 nucleotides: TGTGCCAGCAGTGAACACCCGACAGGTCGGGACACTGAAGCTTTCTTT.

J is TRBJ1-2 and V is TRBV27; TRBD1 aligns across 10 bases. The CDR3 has 15 amino acids. With 5 bases clipped from V and 5 bases from J, the junction kept 8 bases outside the gene matches. The V gene's germline CDR1 is MNHEY and CDR2 SMNVEV (reference sequence). CDR3 residues: CASSHHRDRGYGYTF. The CDR3 DNA reads as TGTGCCAGCAGTCACCACCGGGACAGGGGTTATGGCTACACCTTC.

The gene calls are TRBV14 and TRBJ1-5, with a tentative D call TRBD1 (5 bases). With 8 bases removed from V and 5 bases from J, the gap between germline ends came to 19 bases. This CDR3 is built from 15 residues. Germline V CDR1 and CDR2: SGHDN, FVKESK. The CDR3 DNA sequence: TGTGCCAGCTCCCTCACGGGGACGGGAGATCAGCCCCAGCATTTT. It encodes CASSLTGTGDQPQHF.

This clone was counted a few times. DNA of the CDR3: TGTGCCAGCAGCCCCCGGACAGGGAACAATTCACCCCTCCACTTT. Its protein is CASSPRTGNNSPLHF. The chain couples TRBV7-9 to TRBJ1-6, with 8 bases identical to TRBD1. CDR1 and CDR2 from the germline V gene are SEHNR and FQNEAQ (reference sequence). The CDR3 length is 15 residues. V lost 5 bases and J lost 7; bases outside the gene matches: 7.

This chain connects TRBV2 to TRBJ2-7; TRBD2 matches at 7 bases. Unmatched junction bases numbered 6, after V lost 2 bases and J lost 2 bases. Per germline, CDR1 SNHLY and CDR2 FYNNEI. The CDR3 contains 15 residues. CDR3 DNA: TGTGCCAGCAGTGAATCGAGCGGGGTGCCCTACGAGCAGTACGTC. Protein: CASSESSGVPYEQYV.

The J gene is TRBJ2-7, the V gene TRBV28; no firm D call. The V end lost 7 bases, the J end lost 2 bases, and 6 bases lay between the germline ends. The germline V gene has CDR1 MDHEN and CDR2 SYDVKM. The length of the CDR3 is 11 residues. The CDR3 loop reads CASTAAYEQYF. For the CDR3, the DNA is TGTGCCAGCACCGCAGCCTACGAGCAGTACTTC.

The genes are TRBV6-5 and TRBJ1-6; D is unresolved. Germline CDR1 reads MNHEY; CDR2 reads SVGAGI. The CDR3 is made up of 14 amino acids. The ends were cut back, 0 bases at V and 7 bases at J, with 7 bases in the middle. Written as DNA, the CDR3 is TGTGCCAGCAGTTACTCCCGGTTAAATTCACCCCTCCACTTT. Translating it yields CASSYSRLNSPLHF.

The chain uses TRBV9 and TRBJ2-5, with 10 bases fitting TRBD2. This CDR3 has 15 amino acids. CDR1 SGDLS and CDR2 YYNGEE come from the germline V gene. Germline trimming cut 6 bases from V and 2 bases from J; bases unmatched to any gene: 7. CDR3 sequence reads: CASTLTSGAQETQYF. In DNA, the CDR3 is TGTGCCAGCACCCTCACTAGCGGGGCACAAGAGACCCAGTACTTC.

The chain has TRBV3-1 (or the pseudogene TRBV3-2) and TRBJ2-3; TRBD1 is a possible D gene (6 bases). V lost 0 bases to trimming and J lost 3 bases, with 13 bases between them. The germline CDR1 and CDR2 sequences are LGHDT and YNNKEL (reference sequence). This CDR3 contains 16 residues. This CDR3 is CASSQDPGEWTDTQYF. For the CDR3, the DNA is TGTGCCAGCAGCCAAGATCCAGGGGAATGGACAGATACGCAGTATTTT.